Described below is a single T cell receptor beta chain sequence and its context. These data belong to a study of CD8+ T cells in alopecia areata. Sequencing templates came from extracted RNA that was reverse transcribed into cDNA. Repertoires were generated with immunoSEQ multiplex PCR, while TCRdb's copy carries only in-frame clones and drops some. The repertoire holds about 140,000 clones, with around 87% as singletons. The CDR3 has 14 residues. Trimming took 5 bases from V and 5 from J, leaving 16 bases between them. Germline CDR1 reads MNHEY; CDR2 reads SVGAGI. Treatment: oral pan-JAK inhibitor, 5-10 mg twice daily.

V usage is TRBV6-5 and J usage is TRBJ2-7; the D gene is possibly TRBD1 (7 bases). The clonotype originates from a human donor with alopecia areata. Sequenced here: CD8+ T cells sorted from blood, sampled at week 4, from a patient treated with tofacitinib. CDR3 protein: CASSATGEVHEQYF. CDR3 nucleotide sequence: TGTGCCAGCAGTGCTACAGGGGAGGTCCACGAGCAGTACTTC.